The 13 T cell receptor beta chains below were found in one sample sequenced in a study of regulatory T cells in long-lasting Graves disease. TCR beta libraries were built with iRepertoire HTBI primers and Arm-PCR of CDR3 regions. TCRdb fed the multiplex PCR reads into MiXCR, producing one record per CDR3 protein. The table includes about 220,000 distinct CDR3 sequences, about 17% detected once. As for time point: newly diagnosed GD, antithyroid drugs for less than 3 months. The TCR library was prepared using RNA isolated from PBMCs. The sequencing here drew on peripheral blood mononuclear cells (PBMCs), taken at new diagnosis, from a patient treated with antithyroid drugs. The origin of the receptors is a female donor with Graves disease.

A note on this clonotype: It is likely a read error: a sequence one base away is far more abundant. This sequence joins TRBV11-2 and TRBJ2-4; D not certain. The CDR3 extends over 14 amino acids. In germline, CDR1 is SGHAT, CDR2 FQNNGV. The CDR3 loop is CASSLGGAKNIQCF. The DNA for the CDR3 is TGTGCCAGCAGTTTGGGTGGAGCCAAAAACATTCAGTGCTTC.

This sequence joins TRBV9 and TRBJ2-5; 7 bases line up with TRBD2. Looked up from germline, CDR1 is SGDLS and CDR2 is YYNGEE. Trimming removed 6 bases from V and 4 bases from J; junction bases left unmatched: 12. The CDR3 contains 15 residues. The CDR3: CASTYGLDLRETQYF. The CDR3 DNA follows: TGTGCCAGCACCTACGGACTAGATCTTCGAGAGACCCAGTACTTC. Looking up the rest from reference TRBV9 and TRBJ2-5 gives the full variable domain: DSGVTQTPKHLITATGQRVTLRCSPRSGDLSVYWYQQSLDQGLQFLIQYYNGEERAKGNILERFSAQQFPDLHSELNLSSLELGDSALYFCASTYGLDLRETQYFGPGTRLLVL.

There are many counts of this clonotype. V gene TRBV20-1 combines with J gene TRBJ1-2; no reliable D call. Germline V lookup: CDR1 DFQATT, CDR2 SNEGSKA (reference sequence). V was clipped by 8 bases and J by 1 base, with 14 bases between them. The CDR3 loop spans 13 amino acids. CDR3 bases: TGCAGTTCCTCCCGACGGGGTAACTATGGCTACACCTTC. Translated, it gives CSSSRRGNYGYTF.

This clonotype was detected many times. The chain recombines TRBV4-1 with TRBJ1-4; TRBD1 matches at 9 bases. This CDR3 is built from 19 residues. J was trimmed by 8 bases and V by 0 bases; bases with no gene match: 16. CDR1 and CDR2 from the germline V gene are MGHRA and YSYEKL. CDR3 region: CASSQDRGTGRLGGEKLFF. In DNA, the CDR3 is TGCGCCAGCAGCCAAGATCGGGGGACAGGGAGACTTGGTGGGGAAAAACTGTTTTTT.

The chain is built from TRBV12-3 or TRBV12-4 and TRBJ2-3; D may correspond to TRBD1 or TRBD2 (5 bases each). CDR3 size: 14 residues. V was shortened by 2 bases and J by 4 bases, with 10 bases between the two germline ends. CDR3 residues: CASSLRRGADTQYF. The DNA for the CDR3 is TGTGCCAGCAGTTTAAGGCGAGGGGCAGATACGCAGTATTTT.

There are many counts of this clonotype. This rearrangement joins TRBV6-2 or TRBV6-3 to TRBJ1-2; D call uncertain. The CDR3 loop spans 14 amino acids. V was trimmed by 0 bases and J by 2 bases, leaving 7 bases between them. Looked up from germline, CDR1 is MNHEY and CDR2 is SVGEGT. This CDR3 is CASSYSPQNYGYTF. CDR3 DNA sequence: TGTGCCAGCAGTTACTCTCCCCAAAACTATGGCTACACCTTC.

This clonotype came up many times. The V gene is TRBV15, the J gene TRBJ1-4; D remains unclear. This CDR3 comprises 13 residues. V was clipped by 5 bases and J by 5 bases, with 9 bases between them. Germline loops: CDR1 LNHNV, CDR2 YYDKDF (reference sequence). CDR3 protein: CATSGVFNEKLFF. The CDR3 DNA reads as TGTGCCACCAGCGGGGTCTTCAATGAAAAACTGTTTTTT.

The table lists this clonotype with many counts. This sequence joins TRBV12-3 or TRBV12-4 and TRBJ1-4, with D perhaps TRBD1 (6 bases). CDR3 length: 15 residues. Trimming took 7 bases from V and 6 from J, leaving 18 bases between them. The CDR3 here is CASNAPGEVDEKLFF. CDR3 nucleotide sequence: TGTGCCAGCAACGCCCCAGGGGAGGTTGATGAAAAACTGTTTTTT.

Regarding this clonotype: Given a far larger clone just one base away, this is likely a sequencing read error. The CDR3 sequence is CVSSFSSGETQYF. CDR3 sequence (DNA): TGTGTCAGCAGCTTCTCCTCGGGGGAGACCCAGTACTTC. The J gene is TRBJ2-1, the V gene TRBV11-3, with a weak D call TRBD2 (5 bases). The assigned J gene may be wrong: the sequence end matches TRBJ2-5 better. The germline gives CDR1 SGHNT, CDR2 YENEEA. There are 13 residues in the CDR3.

This clonotype was observed at least ten times. This chain joins TRBV7-8 and TRBJ2-5; D is tentatively TRBD1 or TRBD2 (6 bases each). Germline assignment: CDR1 SGHVS and CDR2 FQNEAQ. The CDR3 has 20 residues. Between the trimmed V and J ends, which lost 3 bases and 4 bases, there was a span of 30 bases. The CDR3 is CASSFSQRGMAGSRGETQYF. The CDR3 nucleotides are TGTGCCAGCAGCTTTTCGCAAAGGGGGATGGCGGGATCCCGCGGAGAGACCCAGTACTTC.

The chain couples TRBV5-4 to TRBJ2-7; TRBD1 or TRBD2 may be the D gene (5 bases each). Germline V gene sequence: CDR1 SGHNT, CDR2 YYREEE (reference sequence). V lost 4 bases and J lost 2, with 10 bases in between. The CDR3 covers 13 residues. The CDR3 reads CASSMGPTYEQYF. CDR3 sequence (DNA): TGTGCCAGCAGCATGGGACCGACCTACGAGCAGTACTTC. The full variable domain, rest sourced from reference TRBV5-4 and TRBJ2-7, is ETGVTQSPTHLIKTRGQQVTLRCSSQSGHNTVSWYQQALGQGPQFIFQYYREEENGRGNFPPRFSGLQFPNYSSELNVNALELDDSALYLCASSMGPTYEQYFGPGTRLTVT.

The chain recombines TRBV9 with TRBJ2-1; D might be TRBD2 (5 bases). The CDR3 has 16 amino acids. The V and J ends lost 0 bases and 5 bases respectively, with 15 bases between them. Germline CDR1 is SGDLS and CDR2 is YYNGEE. CDR3 DNA sequence: TGTGCCAGCAGCGTAGGCCGGACTCCGAATGACAATGAGCAGTTCTTC. It yields the protein CASSVGRTPNDNEQFF.

This clonotype appeared many times. This chain uses TRBV11-3 with TRBJ2-1; D unresolved. CDR1 is SGHNT, CDR2 YENEEA, per germline. This CDR3 region has 17 residues. V was clipped by 0 bases and J by 0 bases, with 12 bases between them. The CDR3 protein is CASSLDPSKSSYNEQFF. CDR3 nucleotides: TGTGCCAGCAGCTTAGACCCTTCTAAGAGCTCCTACAATGAGCAGTTCTTC.